This TCR beta chain was recorded in a study of CD8+ T cells in alopecia areata. Overall study findings and caveats: Lesional scalp, especially alopecia totalis/universalis, showed higher clonality than normal scalp.

Sequencing templates came from extracted RNA that was reverse transcribed into cDNA. Method: immunoSEQ multiplex PCR; TCRdb's copy keeps in-frame clones and lacks some. The data show approximately 170,000 clones, with 45% to 65% seen just once and 0.65% to 0.7% held by the top ten. Germline V gene lookup returns CDR1 GTSNPN and CDR2 SVGIG (reference sequence). The CDR3 has 16 amino acids. V was pared by 3 bases and J by 3 bases, with 14 bases of the junction left unmatched. Treatment noted: oral pan-JAK inhibitor, 5-10 mg twice daily. Alopecia areata patients provided lesional scalp punch biopsies and peripheral blood, both collected for the study. Concerning this clone itself: Its antigen is unknown.

Sequencing was performed on CD4+ T cells sorted from blood, taken at week 4, from a patient treated with tofacitinib. The chain employs TRBV30 and TRBJ2-7; 7 bases are a match to TRBD1. The TCR sequence derives from a human donor with alopecia areata. This CDR3 reads CAWSPEIMGQNYEQYF. CDR3 DNA: TGTGCCTGGAGCCCAGAAATAATGGGACAGAACTACGAGCAGTACTTC.